One sample yielded the 14 T cell receptor beta chains listed below, sequenced in a study of T-cell reconstitution after alpha-beta-depleted transplantation in children. It was with unique molecular identifiers that the TCRbeta library was prepared. TCRdb ran MiXCR on the PCR reads and lists one entry per CDR3 protein. In the table there are about 640,000 distinct CDR3 sequences, around a sixth of which are singletons. The sequences come from PBMCs from the stem cell graft donor, collected from the stem cell graft. These receptors all stem from a human donor who donated a stem cell graft to a child with acute myeloid leukemia.

This clonotype was detected ten times or more. This sequence joins TRBV20-1 and TRBJ1-1, with D uncertain. The CDR3 is 13 residues long. The germline V and J ends were trimmed by 1 base and 7 bases, with 13 bases remaining between them. Looked up from germline, CDR1 is DFQATT and CDR2 is SNEGSKA (reference sequence). CDR3 protein: CSARVLRQVEAFF. In nucleotides, the CDR3 is TGCAGTGCTAGAGTGCTCAGGCAAGTTGAAGCTTTCTTT.

Only a few counts were recorded for this clonotype. The V gene is TRBV7-9, the J gene TRBJ2-2; the match to TRBD1 covers 8 bases. J lost 5 bases, V lost 5 bases, and 7 bases had no gene match. Germline-derived CDR1 and CDR2 are SEHNR and FQNEAQ (reference sequence). The CDR3 totals 15 residues. Here the CDR3 reads CASSLRTGMTGELFF. Written as DNA, the CDR3 is TGTGCCAGCAGCCTAAGGACAGGGATGACCGGGGAGCTGTTTTTT.

V gene TRBV15 combines with J gene TRBJ2-7; D unclear. CDR1 and CDR2 from the germline V gene are LNHNV and YYDKDF (reference sequence). The CDR3 is 13 residues long. CDR3 nucleotide sequence: TGTGCCGCCAGCAGAGATCTGAACTACGAGCAGTACGTC. Translation gives CAASRDLNYEQYV.

This clonotype turned up a few times. The chain couples TRBV27 to TRBJ2-2; TRBD1 might be the D (6 bases). This CDR3 region has 14 residues. Germline V CDR1 and CDR2: MNHEY, SMNVEV (reference sequence). V shed 5 bases and J shed 6 bases, with 13 bases lying between them. CDR3 protein: CASSLGAQAGELFF. In DNA, the CDR3 is TGTGCCAGCAGTCTGGGGGCGCAAGCCGGGGAGCTGTTTTTT.

The genes are TRBV4-1 and TRBJ1-2; D may be TRBD1 (5 bases). With 4 bases removed from V and 6 bases from J, the gap between germline ends came to 18 bases. The CDR3 sequence is 15 residues long. CDR1 and CDR2 (germline): MGHRA, YSYEKL. CDR3 in DNA: TGCGCCAGCAGCCGATCAGCAACGGGGGGACATGGCTACACCTTC. Translating it yields CASSRSATGGHGYTF.

This clonotype was recorded at least ten times. The CDR3 DNA reads as TGTGCCAGCAGTGATTCAGGGTTCGAGCAGTACGTC. Protein: CASSDSGFEQYV. The chain has TRBV6-1 and TRBJ2-7; TRBD1 might be the D (5 bases). The ends were cut back, 3 bases at V and 6 bases at J, with 9 bases in the middle. The CDR3 is 12 amino acids. The germline V gene encodes CDR1 MNHNS and CDR2 SASEGT.

The chain's CDR3 is CASSLAQGKDTQYF. DNA of the CDR3: TGCGCCAGCAGCTTGGCCCAGGGGAAGGATACGCAGTATTTT. The chain recombines TRBV5-1 with TRBJ2-3; D is possibly TRBD1 (6 bases). CDR1 SGHRS and CDR2 YFSETQ come from the germline V gene. V lost 0 bases, J lost 6 bases, and 11 bases lay in between. The CDR3 is made up of 14 amino acids.

This clonotype was detected many times. The chain is built from TRBV6-5 and TRBJ2-1, with D uncertain. The CDR3 length is 12 residues. Germline values: CDR1 MNHEY, CDR2 SVGAGI. V dropped 0 bases and J dropped 7 bases, with 4 bases sitting between them. The CDR3 sequence is CASSYSLNEQFF. The CDR3 nucleotides read TGTGCCAGCAGTTACTCGCTAAATGAGCAGTTCTTC.

The rearrangement uses TRBV5-5 and TRBJ2-1; 7 nucleotides line up with TRBD2. V lost 2 bases to trimming and J lost 6 bases; unmatched junction nucleotides: 11. Germline assignment: CDR1 SGHKS and CDR2 YYEKEE (reference sequence). CDR3 length equals 16 residues. CDR3 residues: CASSFRGGFPPNEQFF. As DNA, the CDR3 is TGTGCCAGCAGCTTCCGCGGGGGTTTCCCTCCCAATGAGCAGTTCTTC. Full variable domain (remainder filled in from reference TRBV5-5 and TRBJ2-1): DAGVTQSPTHLIKTRGQQVTLRCSPISGHKSVSWYQQVLGQGPQFIFQYYEKEERGRGNFPDRFSARQFPNYSSELNVNALLLGDSALYLCASSFRGGFPPNEQFFGPGTRLTVL.

This clonotype has more than one count but fewer than ten. The rearrangement uses TRBV6-6 and TRBJ2-7; D call uncertain. Trimming took 2 bases from V and 6 from J, leaving 11 bases between them. The CDR3 extends over 13 amino acids. CDR1 MNHNY and CDR2 SVGAGI come from the germline V gene (reference sequence). The CDR3 here is CASSYGPPREQYF. CDR3 DNA: TGTGCCAGCAGTTACGGCCCCCCTCGCGAGCAGTACTTC.

In this sample, this clonotype turned up many times. J is TRBJ2-3 and V is TRBV9, with D perhaps assigned TRBD1 or TRBD2 (5 bases each). The germline gives CDR1 SGDLS, CDR2 YYNGEE. CDR3 length: 15 residues. Between the trimmed V and J ends, which lost 3 bases and 2 bases, there was a span of 13 bases. The CDR3 sequence: CASSGPRGPTDTQYF. The CDR3 coding sequence is TGTGCCAGCAGCGGTCCACGGGGCCCCACAGATACGCAGTATTTT.

This clonotype has just a few counts. The chain links TRBV6-1 to TRBJ2-7, with 9 bases that match TRBD1. V gave up 7 bases and J gave up 4 bases; unmatched junction bases: 5. From germline, CDR1 is MNHNS and CDR2 SASEGT. The CDR3 sequence is 13 residues long. CDR3 sequence: CASKGTGWYEQYF. The DNA of the CDR3 is TGTGCCAGCAAGGGGACAGGGTGGTACGAGCAGTACTTC.

The chain is built from TRBV29-1 and TRBJ1-3; the D is unclear. From germline, CDR1 is SQVTM and CDR2 ANQGSEA. With 4 bases removed from V and 2 bases from J, the gap between germline ends came to 9 bases. The CDR3 spans 13 residues. The CDR3, as DNA: TGCAGCGTTGCAGCCACCCCTGGAAACACCATATATTTT. Residues: CSVAATPGNTIYF.

This clonotype has a count of ten or more. The gene calls are TRBV7-9 and TRBJ2-1, with no clear D. The CDR3 has 12 amino acids. CDR1 SEHNR and CDR2 FQNEAQ come from the germline V gene (reference sequence). The V end was cut by 6 bases, the J end by 2 bases, with 5 bases between. The CDR3 is CASSSPYNEQFF. CDR3 coding DNA: TGTGCCAGCAGTTCCCCCTACAATGAGCAGTTCTTC.